This TCR beta chain was profiled in a study of T-cell reconstitution after alpha-beta-depleted transplantation in children. Study-wide results and caveats: In patients about two months after transplant, alpha-beta T cells reportedly arose from several hundred expanded graft clones. The study traced high day-60 TCRbeta diversity in some patients to surviving recipient T cells and thymic progenitors. Most T-cell counts and diversity one year after the transplant came from T cells that were newly produced.

The V end was cut by 0 bases, the J end by 3 bases, with 15 bases between. CDR1 DFQATT and CDR2 SNEGSKA come from the germline V gene (reference sequence). This CDR3 has 15 residues. The authors prepared the TCRbeta library with unique molecular identifiers. TCRdb re-derived calls from the PCR reads in MiXCR, one entry per CDR3 protein. Here the sample spans approximately 300,000 distinct CDR3 sequences, 11% being singletons. This clonotype was recorded at least ten times. Its antigen remains unidentified. The rearrangement links TRBV20-1 to TRBJ2-7; perhaps TRBD2 as D (6 bases). The TCR originated in a male patient aged 2-9 years who had a stem cell transplant for chronic granulomatous disease, so the T cells may come from the graft donor. The source was peripheral blood, collected 180 days after TCRalphabeta/CD19-depleted stem cell transplant. This CDR3 is CSARDQRAAIYEQYF. The CDR3 bases are TGCAGTGCTAGAGATCAGCGGGCCGCGATCTACGAGCAGTACTTC.